These 9 T cell receptor beta chains originate from one sample sequenced in a study of CD8 T cells in Susac syndrome. RNA was extracted with the RNeasy kit, and a quantity of roughly 0.5 to 1 ug was reverse transcribed using random hexamers. Via MiXCR, TCRdb re-called the immunoSEQ multiplex PCR reads, giving one row per CDR3 protein. The table lists 250,000 to 300,000 distinct CDR3 sequences, approximately 91% of them singletons. The specimen sequenced was CD8+ T cells from PBMCs. The receptors were gathered from a human donor with multiple sclerosis.

In its sample, this clonotype was seen once. The rearrangement joins TRBV14 to TRBJ2-1; D is possibly TRBD2 (5 bases). Deletions cut 3 bases from V and 0 bases from J, with 9 bases between. This CDR3 is 15 amino acids long. Germline-derived CDR1 and CDR2 are SGHDN and FVKESK. CDR3 sequence (DNA): TGTGCCAGCAGCCACCGGGGAGTCTCCTACAATGAGCAGTTCTTC. This sequence encodes CASSHRGVSYNEQFF. Filled out from reference TRBV14 and TRBJ2-1, the complete variable domain reads EAGVTQFPSHSVIEKGQTVTLRCDPISGHDNLYWYRRVMGKEIKFLLHFVKESKQDESGMPNNRFLAERTGGTYSTLKVQPAELEDSGVYFCASSHRGVSYNEQFFGPGTRLTVL.

The chain has TRBV18 and TRBJ1-4, with TRBD1 as a possible D gene (5 bases). With 4 bases removed from V and 7 bases from J, the gap between germline ends came to 10 bases. In germline, CDR1 is KGHSH, CDR2 LQKENI. The CDR3 spans 13 residues. CDR3 sequence reads: CASSHNRGEKLFF. The CDR3 region has the DNA TGTGCCAGCTCACATAATAGGGGTGAAAAACTGTTTTTT.

The CDR3 DNA reads as TGCAGCGTCCTCCCCGGGACAGGAGCGGTCGAGCAGTACTTC. Its protein product is CSVLPGTGAVEQYF. The chain is built from TRBV29-1 and TRBJ2-7, with 8 nucleotides matching TRBD1. The CDR3 is 14 amino acids. The germline V gene encodes CDR1 SQVTM and CDR2 ANQGSEA. Losses at the gene ends were 6 bases for V and 6 bases for J; bases not matched to a gene: 13.

This clonotype occurred once. V gene TRBV2 combines with J gene TRBJ2-7, with 10 bases fitting TRBD2. Trimming removed 0 bases from V and 1 base from J; junction bases left unmatched: 3. In germline, CDR1 is SNHLY, CDR2 FYNNEI. The CDR3 runs 16 residues. DNA of the CDR3: TGTGCCAGCAGTGAAGCGGGACTAGCGTGGTCCTACGAGCAGTACTTC. Protein product: CASSEAGLAWSYEQYF.

This rearrangement joins TRBV29-1 to TRBJ1-1; D gene unclear. Germline values: CDR1 SQVTM, CDR2 ANQGSEA. Trimming took off 6 bases at V and 2 bases at J, with 13 bases between the two ends. The CDR3 extends over 13 amino acids. CDR3 nucleotides: TGCAGCGTCGAGGGCAGATATAACACTGAAGCTTTCTTT. Encoded protein: CSVEGRYNTEAFF.

The chain carries TRBV7-9 and TRBJ2-1; perhaps TRBD2 as D (5 bases). The CDR3 sequence is 11 residues long. V was trimmed by 4 bases and J by 13 bases, leaving 11 bases between them. Germline CDR1 reads SEHNR; CDR2 reads FQNEAQ (reference sequence). CDR3 bases: TGTGCCAGCAGCTCCTCAGAGGGACAGTTCTTC. Encoded protein: CASSSSEGQFF.

The CDR3 is CASSYSRSNTGELFF. The CDR3 DNA is TGTGCCAGCAGTTACTCCCGGAGTAACACCGGGGAGCTGTTTTTT. The chain combines TRBV6-6 with TRBJ2-2; D is unresolved. CDR1 and CDR2 (germline): MNHNY, SVGAGI (reference sequence). Trimming removed 0 bases from V and 2 bases from J, with 7 bases in between. This CDR3 has 15 residues.

The chain joins TRBV7-6 to TRBJ2-4; 9 bases are shared with TRBD1. The CDR3 has 15 amino acids. The trim removed 0 bases at V and 8 bases at J, leaving 5 bases unmatched. Germline assignment: CDR1 SGHVS and CDR2 FNYEAQ. The CDR3 sequence is CASSLAGTGLDIQYF. The CDR3 bases are TGTGCCAGCAGCTTAGCGGGGACAGGGTTGGACATTCAGTACTTC.

This chain links TRBV20-1 with TRBJ2-7; 9 bases line up with TRBD2. The CDR3 extends over 14 amino acids. CDR1 and CDR2 from the germline V gene are DFQATT and SNEGSKA (reference sequence). V lost 6 bases to trimming and J lost 0 bases; unmatched junction nucleotides: 6. CDR3 loop: CSALGTSSSYEQYF. CDR3 bases: TGCAGTGCCCTAGGGACTAGCAGCTCCTACGAGCAGTACTTC.